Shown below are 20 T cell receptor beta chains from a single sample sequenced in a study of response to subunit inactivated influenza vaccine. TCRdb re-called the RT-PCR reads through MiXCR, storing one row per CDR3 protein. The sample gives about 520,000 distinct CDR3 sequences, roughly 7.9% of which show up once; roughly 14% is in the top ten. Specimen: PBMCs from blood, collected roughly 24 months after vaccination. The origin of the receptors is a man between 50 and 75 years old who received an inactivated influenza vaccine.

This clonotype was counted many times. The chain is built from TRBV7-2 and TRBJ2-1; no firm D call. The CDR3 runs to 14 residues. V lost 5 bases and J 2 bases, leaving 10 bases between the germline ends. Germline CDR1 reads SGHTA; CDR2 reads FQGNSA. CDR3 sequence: CASSLSVPYNEQFF. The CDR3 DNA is TGTGCCAGCAGCCTTTCGGTTCCCTACAATGAGCAGTTCTTC.

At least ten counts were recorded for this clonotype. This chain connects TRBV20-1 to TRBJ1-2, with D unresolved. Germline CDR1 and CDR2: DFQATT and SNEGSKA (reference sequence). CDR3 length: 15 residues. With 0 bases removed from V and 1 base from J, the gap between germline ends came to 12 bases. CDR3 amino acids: CSARDRIGLNYGYTF. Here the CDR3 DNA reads TGCAGTGCTAGAGATCGAATTGGACTTAACTATGGCTACACCTTC.

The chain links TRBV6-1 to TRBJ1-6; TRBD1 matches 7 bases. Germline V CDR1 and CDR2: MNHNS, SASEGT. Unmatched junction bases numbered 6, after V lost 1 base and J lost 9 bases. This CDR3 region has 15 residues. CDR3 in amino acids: CASSEEEGAGSPLHF. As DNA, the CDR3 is TGTGCCAGCAGTGAAGAAGAGGGGGCCGGTTCACCCCTCCACTTT.

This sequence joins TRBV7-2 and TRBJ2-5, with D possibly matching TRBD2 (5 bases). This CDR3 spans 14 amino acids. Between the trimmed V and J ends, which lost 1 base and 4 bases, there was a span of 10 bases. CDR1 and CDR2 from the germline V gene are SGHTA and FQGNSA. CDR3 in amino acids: CASSLGPEVETQYF. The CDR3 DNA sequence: TGTGCCAGCAGCTTAGGTCCGGAGGTAGAGACCCAGTACTTC.

Here the CDR3 reads CSAPRGEGPLEQYF. CDR3 sequence (DNA): TGCAGTGCCCCTAGGGGGGAGGGCCCTCTCGAGCAGTACTTC. The chain links TRBV20-1 to TRBJ2-7; tentatively, D is TRBD2 (7 bases). V was pared by 6 bases and J by 6 bases, with 21 bases between. Germline values: CDR1 DFQATT, CDR2 SNEGSKA (reference sequence). This CDR3 is 14 amino acids long.

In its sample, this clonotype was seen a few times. CDR3 sequence: CASTGPDSAYEQYF. CDR3 DNA: TGTGCCAGCACTGGCCCGGACAGCGCCTACGAGCAGTACTTC. The rearrangement joins TRBV2 to TRBJ2-7; tentatively, D is TRBD1 (6 bases). Trimming left V 7 bases short and J 2 bases short, with 15 bases between. Germline V gives CDR1 SNHLY, CDR2 FYNNEI. CDR3 length: 14 amino acids.

The CDR3 spells CASSIALAAEYEQYF. Written as DNA, the CDR3 is TGCGCCAGCAGCATTGCCCTAGCGGCGGAGTACGAGCAGTACTTC. The rearrangement links TRBV5-1 to TRBJ2-7; 7 bases map to TRBD2. CDR1 is SGHRS and CDR2 is YFSETQ in the germline V gene. V shed 4 bases, J shed 4 bases, and the junction held 11 bases outside the gene matches. The CDR3 runs 15 residues. Filled out from reference TRBV5-1 and TRBJ2-7, the complete variable domain reads KAGVTQTPRYLIKTRGQQVTLSCSPISGHRSVSWYQQTPGQGLQFLFEYFSETQRNKGNFPGRFSGRQFSNSRSEMNVSTLELGDSALYLCASSIALAAEYEQYFGPGTRLTVT.

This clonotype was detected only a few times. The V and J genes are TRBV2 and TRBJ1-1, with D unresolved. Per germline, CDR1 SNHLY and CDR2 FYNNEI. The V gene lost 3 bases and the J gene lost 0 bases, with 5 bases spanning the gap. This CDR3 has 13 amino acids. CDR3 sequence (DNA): TGTGCCAGCAGTGATTGGATGAACACTGAAGCTTTCTTT. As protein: CASSDWMNTEAFF.

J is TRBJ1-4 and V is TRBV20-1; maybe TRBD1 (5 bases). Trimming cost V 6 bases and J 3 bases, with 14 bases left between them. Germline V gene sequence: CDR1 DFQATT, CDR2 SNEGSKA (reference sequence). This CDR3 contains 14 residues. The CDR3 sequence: CSARPLTANEKLFF. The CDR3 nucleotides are TGCAGTGCACGACCTCTGACAGCTAATGAAAAACTGTTTTTT.

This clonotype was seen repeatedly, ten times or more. This chain's CDR3 is CASSLVSRDGYTF. CDR3 DNA sequence: TGTGCCAGCAGTTTGGTCAGTAGGGATGGCTACACCTTC. V usage is TRBV12-3 or TRBV12-4 and J usage is TRBJ1-2; D gene unclear. This CDR3 has 13 residues. The V end was cut by 3 bases, the J end by 6 bases, with 11 bases between.

The CDR3 protein is CASSVSGRAYEQYF. DNA for the CDR3: TGTGCCAGCAGCGTAAGCGGGAGGGCCTACGAGCAGTACTTC. The chain carries TRBV9 and TRBJ2-7; 10 positions match TRBD2. Trimming cost V 1 base and J 2 bases; bases outside gene matches: 0. CDR1 and CDR2 from the germline V gene are SGDLS and YYNGEE. This CDR3 region has 14 residues.

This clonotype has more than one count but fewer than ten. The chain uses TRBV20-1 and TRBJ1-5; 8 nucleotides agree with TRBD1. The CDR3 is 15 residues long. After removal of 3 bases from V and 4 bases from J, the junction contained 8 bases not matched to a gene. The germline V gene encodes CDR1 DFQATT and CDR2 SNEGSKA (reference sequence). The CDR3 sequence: CSARDRAGGNQPQHF. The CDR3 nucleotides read TGCAGTGCTAGGGACAGGGCGGGTGGGAATCAGCCCCAGCATTTT.

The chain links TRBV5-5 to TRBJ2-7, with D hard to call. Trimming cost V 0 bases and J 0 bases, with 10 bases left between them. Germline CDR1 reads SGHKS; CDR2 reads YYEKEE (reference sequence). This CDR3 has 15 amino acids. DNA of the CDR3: TGTGCCAGCAGCTTGGCCTGGGCCAGCTCCTACGAGCAGTACTTC. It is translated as CASSLAWASSYEQYF.

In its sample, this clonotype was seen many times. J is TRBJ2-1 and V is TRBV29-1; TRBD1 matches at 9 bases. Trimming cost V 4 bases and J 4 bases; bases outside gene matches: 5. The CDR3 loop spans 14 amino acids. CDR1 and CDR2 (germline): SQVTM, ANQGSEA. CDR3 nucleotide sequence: TGCAGCGTTGGCGGGACAGGGAGTTACAATGAGCAGTTCTTC. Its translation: CSVGGTGSYNEQFF.

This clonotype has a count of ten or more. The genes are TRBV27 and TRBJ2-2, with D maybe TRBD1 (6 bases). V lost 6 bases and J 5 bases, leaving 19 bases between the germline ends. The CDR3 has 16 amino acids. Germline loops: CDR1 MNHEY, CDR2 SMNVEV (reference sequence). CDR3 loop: CASSHNRALVTGELFF. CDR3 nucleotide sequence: TGTGCCAGCAGCCACAACAGGGCTCTCGTGACCGGGGAGCTGTTTTTT.

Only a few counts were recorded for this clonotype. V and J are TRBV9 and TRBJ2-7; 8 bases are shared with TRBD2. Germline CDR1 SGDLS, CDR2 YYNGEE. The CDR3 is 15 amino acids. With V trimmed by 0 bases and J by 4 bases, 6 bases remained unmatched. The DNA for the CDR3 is TGTGCCAGCAGCGTAGAGGCTAGCGGGCAGTACGAGCAGTACTTC. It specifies CASSVEASGQYEQYF.

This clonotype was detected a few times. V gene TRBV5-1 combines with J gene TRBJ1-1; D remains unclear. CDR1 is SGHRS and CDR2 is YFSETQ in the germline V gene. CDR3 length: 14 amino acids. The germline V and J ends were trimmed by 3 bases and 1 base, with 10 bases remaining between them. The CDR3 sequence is CASSSLLRNTEAFF. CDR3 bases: TGCGCCAGCAGCTCATTGCTTCGGAACACTGAAGCTTTCTTT.

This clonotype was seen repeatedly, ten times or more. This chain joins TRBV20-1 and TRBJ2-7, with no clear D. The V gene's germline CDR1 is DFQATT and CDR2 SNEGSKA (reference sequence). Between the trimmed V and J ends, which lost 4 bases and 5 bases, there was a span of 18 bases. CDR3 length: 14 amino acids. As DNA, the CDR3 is TGCAGTGCTAAGAGCAGGCCAGCCGACCACGAGCAGTACTTC. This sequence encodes CSAKSRPADHEQYF.

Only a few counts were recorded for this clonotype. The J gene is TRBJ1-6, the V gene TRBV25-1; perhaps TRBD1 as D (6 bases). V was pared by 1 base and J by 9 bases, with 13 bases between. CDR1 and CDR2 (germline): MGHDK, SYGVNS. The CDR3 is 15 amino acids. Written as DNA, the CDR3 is TGTGCCAGCAGTGAATTTGGGGGCCAGGGTTCACCCCTCCACTTT. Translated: CASSEFGGQGSPLHF.

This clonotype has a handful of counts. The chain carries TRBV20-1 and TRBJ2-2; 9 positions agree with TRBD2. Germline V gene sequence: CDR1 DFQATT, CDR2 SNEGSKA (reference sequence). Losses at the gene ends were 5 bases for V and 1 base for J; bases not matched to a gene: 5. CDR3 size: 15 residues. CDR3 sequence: CSASRSGRNTGELFF. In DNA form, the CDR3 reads TGCAGTGCTTCCCGTAGCGGGAGGAACACCGGGGAGCTGTTTTTT.